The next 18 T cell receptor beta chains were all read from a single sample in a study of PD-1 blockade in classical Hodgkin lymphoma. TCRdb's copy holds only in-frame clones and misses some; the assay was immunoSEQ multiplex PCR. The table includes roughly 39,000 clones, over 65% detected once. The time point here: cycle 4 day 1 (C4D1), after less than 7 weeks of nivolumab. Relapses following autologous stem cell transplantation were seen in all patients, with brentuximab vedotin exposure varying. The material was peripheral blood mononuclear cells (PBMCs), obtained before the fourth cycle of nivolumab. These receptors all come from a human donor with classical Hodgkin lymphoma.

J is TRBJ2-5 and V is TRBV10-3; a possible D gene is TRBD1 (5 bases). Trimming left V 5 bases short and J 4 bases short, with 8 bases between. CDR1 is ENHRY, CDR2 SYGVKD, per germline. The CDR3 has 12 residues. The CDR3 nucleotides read TGTGCCATCAGTCAGGGTCGAGAGACCCAGTACTTC. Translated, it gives CAISQGRETQYF.

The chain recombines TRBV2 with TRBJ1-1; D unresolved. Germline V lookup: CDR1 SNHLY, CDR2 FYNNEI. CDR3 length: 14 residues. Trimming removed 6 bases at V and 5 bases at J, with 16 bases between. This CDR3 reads CASRAGWGGTEAFF. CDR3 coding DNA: TGTGCCAGCAGAGCTGGGTGGGGTGGGACTGAAGCTTTCTTT.

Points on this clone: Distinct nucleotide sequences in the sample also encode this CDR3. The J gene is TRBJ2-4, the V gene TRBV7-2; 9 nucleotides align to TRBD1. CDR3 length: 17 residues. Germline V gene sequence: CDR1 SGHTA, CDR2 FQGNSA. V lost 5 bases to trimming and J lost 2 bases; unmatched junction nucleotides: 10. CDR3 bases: TGTGCCAGCAGCGGTTCGACAGGGGGGATAACCAAAAACATTCAGTACTTC. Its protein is CASSGSTGGITKNIQYF.

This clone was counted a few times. The CDR3 coding sequence is TGTGCCAGCAGCTTAGATTACGAAGGACCCTACGAGCAGTACTTC. Protein product: CASSLDYEGPYEQYF. The genes are TRBV11-1 and TRBJ2-7; D ambiguous. Trimming took 1 base from V and 2 from J, leaving 12 bases between them. Germline values: CDR1 SGHAT, CDR2 FQDESV (reference sequence). The CDR3 totals 15 residues.

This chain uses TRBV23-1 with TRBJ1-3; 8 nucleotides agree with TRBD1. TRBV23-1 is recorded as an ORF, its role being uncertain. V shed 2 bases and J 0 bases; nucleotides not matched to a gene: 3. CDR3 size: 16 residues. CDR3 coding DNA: TGCGCCAGCAGTCAAGGACAGGGCGACTCTGGAAACACCATATATTTT. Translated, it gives CASSQGQGDSGNTIYF.

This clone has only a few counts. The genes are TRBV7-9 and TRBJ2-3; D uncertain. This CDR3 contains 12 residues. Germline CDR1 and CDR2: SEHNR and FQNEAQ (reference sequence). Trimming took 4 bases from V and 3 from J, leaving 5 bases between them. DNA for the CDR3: TGTGCCAGCAGCTCCACGACAGATACGCAGTATTTT. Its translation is CASSSTTDTQYF. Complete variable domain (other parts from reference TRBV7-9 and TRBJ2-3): DTGVSQNPRHKITKRGQNVTFRCDPISEHNRLYWYRQTLGQGPEFLTYFQNEAQLEKSRLLSDRFSAERPKGSFSTLEIQRTEQGDSAMYLCASSSTTDTQYFGPGTRLTVL.

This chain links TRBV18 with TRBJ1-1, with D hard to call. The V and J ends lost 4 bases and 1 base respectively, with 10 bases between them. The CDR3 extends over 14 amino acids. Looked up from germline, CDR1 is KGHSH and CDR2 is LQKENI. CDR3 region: CASSLSPGNTEAFF. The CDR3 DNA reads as TGTGCCAGCTCACTTAGTCCCGGGAACACTGAAGCTTTCTTT.

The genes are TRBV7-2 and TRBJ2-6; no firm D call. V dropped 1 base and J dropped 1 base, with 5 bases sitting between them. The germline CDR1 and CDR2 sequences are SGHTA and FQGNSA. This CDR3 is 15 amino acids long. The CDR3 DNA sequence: TGTGCCAGCAGCTTAGGTCTGTCTGGGGCCAACGTCCTGACTTTC. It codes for CASSLGLSGANVLTF.

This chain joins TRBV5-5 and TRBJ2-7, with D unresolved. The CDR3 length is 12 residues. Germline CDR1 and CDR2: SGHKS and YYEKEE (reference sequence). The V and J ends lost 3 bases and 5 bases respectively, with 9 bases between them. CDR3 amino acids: CASSSYRDEQYF. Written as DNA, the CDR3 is TGTGCCAGCAGCTCCTACCGGGACGAGCAGTACTTC.

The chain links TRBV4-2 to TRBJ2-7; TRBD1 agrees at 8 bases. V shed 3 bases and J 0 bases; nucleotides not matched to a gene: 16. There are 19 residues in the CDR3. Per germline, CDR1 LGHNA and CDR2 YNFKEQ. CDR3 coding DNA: TGTGCCAGCAGCCAGGCAACCGGTCTGGGGACAGGCGGCTCCTACGAGCAGTACTTC. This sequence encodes CASSQATGLGTGGSYEQYF.

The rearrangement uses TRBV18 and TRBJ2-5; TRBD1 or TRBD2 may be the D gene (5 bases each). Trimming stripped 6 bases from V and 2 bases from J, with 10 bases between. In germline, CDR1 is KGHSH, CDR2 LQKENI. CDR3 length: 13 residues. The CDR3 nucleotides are TGTGCCAGCTCCCCCTGGGGGCAAGAGACCCAGTACTTC. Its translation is CASSPWGQETQYF.

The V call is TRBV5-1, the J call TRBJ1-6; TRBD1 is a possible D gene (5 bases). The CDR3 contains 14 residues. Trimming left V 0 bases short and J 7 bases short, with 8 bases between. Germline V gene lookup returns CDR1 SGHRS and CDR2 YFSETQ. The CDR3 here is CASSLARGNSPLHF. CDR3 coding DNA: TGCGCCAGCAGCTTGGCACGGGGGAATTCACCCCTCCACTTT.

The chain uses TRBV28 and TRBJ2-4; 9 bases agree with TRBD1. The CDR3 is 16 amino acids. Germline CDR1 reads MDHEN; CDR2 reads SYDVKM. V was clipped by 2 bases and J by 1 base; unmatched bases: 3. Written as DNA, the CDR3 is TGTGCCAGCAGTTTAGCCACAGGGGGCGCCAAAAACATTCAGTACTTC. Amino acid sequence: CASSLATGGAKNIQYF.

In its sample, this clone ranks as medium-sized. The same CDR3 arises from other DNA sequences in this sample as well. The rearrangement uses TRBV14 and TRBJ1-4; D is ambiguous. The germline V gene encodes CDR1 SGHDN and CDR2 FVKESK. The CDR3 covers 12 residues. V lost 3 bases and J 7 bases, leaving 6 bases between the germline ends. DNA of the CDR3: TGTGCCAGCAGCCACACGCCTGAAAAACTGTTTTTT. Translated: CASSHTPEKLFF.

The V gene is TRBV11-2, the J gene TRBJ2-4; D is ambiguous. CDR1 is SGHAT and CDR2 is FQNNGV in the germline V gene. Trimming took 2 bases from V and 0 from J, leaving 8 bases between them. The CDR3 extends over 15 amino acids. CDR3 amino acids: CASSLPRLAKNIQYF. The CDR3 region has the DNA TGTGCCAGCAGCTTACCCCGACTAGCCAAAAACATTCAGTACTTC.

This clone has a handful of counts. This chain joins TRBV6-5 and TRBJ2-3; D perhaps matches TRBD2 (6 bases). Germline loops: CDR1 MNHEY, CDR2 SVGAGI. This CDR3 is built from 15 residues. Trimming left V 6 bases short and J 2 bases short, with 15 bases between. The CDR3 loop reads CASSRIGGDTDTQYF. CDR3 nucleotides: TGTGCCAGCAGCCGAATCGGGGGAGACACAGATACGCAGTATTTT.

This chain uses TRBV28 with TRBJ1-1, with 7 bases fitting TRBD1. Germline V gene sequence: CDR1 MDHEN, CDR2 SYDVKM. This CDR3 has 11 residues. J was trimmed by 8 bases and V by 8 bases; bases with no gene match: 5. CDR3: CASVGDREAFF. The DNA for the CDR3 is TGTGCCAGCGTGGGGGACAGAGAAGCTTTCTTT.

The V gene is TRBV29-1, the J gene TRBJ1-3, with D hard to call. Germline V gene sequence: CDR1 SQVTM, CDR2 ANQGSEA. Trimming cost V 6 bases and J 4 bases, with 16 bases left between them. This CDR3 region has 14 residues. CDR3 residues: CSVRSPAEGNTIYF. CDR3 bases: TGCAGCGTCCGCTCCCCGGCGGAAGGAAACACCATATATTTT.